The 26 T cell receptor beta chains presented below share a single source sample, sequenced in a study of immune evolution from preneoplasia to lung adenocarcinoma (dated by TCRdb to the early 2020s). The library was built by means of the immunoSEQ multiplex PCR assay. Entries here come from immuneACCESS through TCRdb and include only in-frame sequences with V and J called. Some clones fail to appear in such tables; in the studies checked, an unresolved V gene covers under half of the shortfall, and the cause of the remainder is unknown. The sample table shows around 5,000 clones, and roughly 90% are seen once. Less than 3.5% of the sample is in the top ten clones. Input material: FFPE invasive lung adenocarcinoma tissue. The cell subset or site label corresponds to: frankly invasive lung adenocarcinoma (ADC). The receptors stem from a person aged 50 to 59 with lung adenocarcinoma.

This clone has only one observation. The chain employs TRBV18 and TRBJ2-7, with 7 nucleotides matching TRBD1. This CDR3 comprises 14 residues. Per the germline V gene, CDR1 is KGHSH and CDR2 is LQKENI. The ends lost 4 bases at V and 5 bases at J; junction bases unmatched: 8. The DNA of the CDR3 is TGTGCCAGCTCACGTGGACAGGTAGGGGACGAGCAGTACTTC. Protein sequence: CASSRGQVGDEQYF. Together with reference TRBV18 and TRBJ2-7, the CDR3 gives the full variable domain: NAGVMQNPRHLVRRRGQEARLRCSPMKGHSHVYWYRQLPEEGLKFMVYLQKENIIDESGMPKERFSAEFPKEGPSILRIQQVVRGDSAAYFCASSRGQVGDEQYFGPGTRLTVT.

This chain links TRBV30 with TRBJ2-3, with unresolved D. CDR3 length: 13 amino acids. Trimming removed 3 bases from V and 1 base from J, with 8 bases in between. Germline assignment: CDR1 GTSNPN and CDR2 SVGIG (reference sequence). CDR3 sequence: CAWSPAGTDTQYF. The CDR3 DNA reads as TGTGCCTGGAGCCCGGCGGGCACAGATACGCAGTATTTT.

The chain is built from TRBV6-1 and TRBJ1-5; tentatively, D is TRBD1 (6 bases). Trimming removed 8 bases at V and 1 base at J, with 15 bases between. CDR1 and CDR2 (germline): MNHNS, SASEGT. CDR3 size: 15 residues. This chain's CDR3 is CASVRRGESNQPQHF. In DNA, the CDR3 is TGTGCCAGCGTGCGTAGGGGGGAAAGCAATCAGCCCCAGCATTTT.

This chain joins TRBV15 and TRBJ2-5; a weak D match, TRBD1 (9 bases). Germline V lookup: CDR1 LNHNV, CDR2 YYDKDF (reference sequence). The CDR3 runs 14 residues. Trimming left V 6 bases short and J 6 bases short, with 17 bases between. CDR3 protein: CATSVAGQGKTQYF. The DNA for the CDR3 is TGTGCCACCAGTGTAGCGGGACAGGGAAAGACCCAGTACTTC.

This clone appeared once. The chain joins TRBV30 to TRBJ2-7, with D unclear. The length of the CDR3 is 12 residues. CDR1 and CDR2 from the germline V gene are GTSNPN and SVGIG (reference sequence). Trimming removed 0 bases from V and 4 bases from J, with 7 bases in between. CDR3 sequence (DNA): TGTGCCTGGAGTGTCCGGCGGTACGAGCAGTACTTC. Protein product: CAWSVRRYEQYF.

V usage is TRBV30 and J usage is TRBJ1-5; 8 bases fit TRBD1. V shed 0 bases, J shed 3 bases, and the junction held 7 bases outside the gene matches. The CDR3 length is 16 residues. The V gene's germline CDR1 is GTSNPN and CDR2 SVGIG (reference sequence). CDR3 sequence reads: CAWSVGTGRANQPQHF. The CDR3 region has the DNA TGTGCCTGGAGTGTAGGGACAGGCAGGGCCAATCAGCCCCAGCATTTT.

J is TRBJ2-2 and V is TRBV25-1; 9 bases fit TRBD1. This CDR3 has 15 residues. The germline gives CDR1 MGHDK, CDR2 SYGVNS. V was pared by 8 bases and J by 6 bases, with 10 bases of the junction left unmatched. CDR3 amino acids: CASQSRDRDAGELFF. The DNA of the CDR3 is TGTGCCAGCCAAAGTAGGGACAGGGATGCCGGGGAGCTGTTTTTT.

The chain joins TRBV25-1 to TRBJ2-1; 7 bases are shared with TRBD1. With V trimmed by 5 bases and J by 7 bases, 14 bases remained unmatched. This CDR3 spans 16 amino acids. Germline V gene data show CDR1 as MGHDK and CDR2 as SYGVNS. DNA for the CDR3: TGTGCCAGCAGTCCGACTCGGACAGGTCTTGGGAATGAGCAGTTCTTC. Translating gives CASSPTRTGLGNEQFF.

The chain employs TRBV5-6 and TRBJ2-7, with D maybe TRBD2 (6 bases). Per germline, CDR1 SGHDT and CDR2 YYEEEE. V gave up 5 bases and J gave up 2 bases, with 14 bases separating them. The CDR3 has 14 residues. CDR3 protein: CASRPTTSPYEQYF. As DNA, the CDR3 is TGTGCCAGCAGGCCAACCACTAGCCCCTACGAGCAGTACTTC.

This clone was seen only a few times. This chain uses TRBV28 with TRBJ2-7; D is tentatively TRBD1 or TRBD2 (5 bases each). Trimming cost V 6 bases and J 4 bases, with 13 bases left between them. The germline V gene encodes CDR1 MDHEN and CDR2 SYDVKM. The CDR3 covers 13 residues. The DNA of the CDR3 is TGTGCCAGCAGCCCTCTGGGGGTATACGAGCAGTACTTC. This translates into CASSPLGVYEQYF.

The chain employs TRBV28 and TRBJ2-1, with D perhaps assigned TRBD1 or TRBD2 (5 bases each). CDR1 and CDR2 from the germline V gene are MDHEN and SYDVKM. V was shortened by 4 bases and J by 0 bases, with 16 bases between the two germline ends. The CDR3 sequence is 17 residues long. This CDR3 reads CASSWGRVRGSYNEQFF. CDR3 DNA: TGTGCCAGCAGTTGGGGACGGGTGAGAGGCTCCTACAATGAGCAGTTCTTC.

The chain couples TRBV2 to TRBJ2-7, with D maybe TRBD2 (7 bases). The CDR3 is made up of 14 amino acids. Germline V lookup: CDR1 SNHLY, CDR2 FYNNEI. V was shortened by 7 bases and J by 6 bases, with 19 bases between the two germline ends. This CDR3 is CASNPERGAGEQYF. The DNA for the CDR3 is TGTGCCAGCAACCCCGAACGGGGGGCAGGCGAGCAGTACTTC.

Only one count was recorded for this clone. The germline gene is not matched at one end of the junction; a read error may be the cause. The V gene is TRBV7-7, the J gene TRBJ2-5; 7 bases are shared with TRBD1. CDR1 is SSHAT, CDR2 FNYEAQ, per germline (reference sequence). This CDR3 comprises 14 residues. In nucleotides, the CDR3 is TGTGCTAGCAGCTTCAGGGACAGCCAAGAGACCCAGTACTTC. Its translation is CASSFRDSQETQYF.

The chain joins TRBV2 to TRBJ1-2, with 8 positions matching TRBD1. The CDR3 runs 16 residues. V dropped 6 bases and J dropped 7; count of bases not matched to a gene: 16. Germline CDR1 and CDR2: SNHLY and FYNNEI. CDR3: CASRKTGEVIGSGYTF. CDR3 bases: TGTGCCAGCAGGAAGACAGGGGAAGTGATAGGAAGTGGCTACACCTTC.

V gene TRBV5-4 combines with J gene TRBJ2-5, with D perhaps assigned TRBD1 or TRBD2 (6 bases each). This CDR3 contains 15 residues. The V gene's germline CDR1 is SGHNT and CDR2 YYREEE (reference sequence). The V gene lost 6 bases and the J gene lost 2 bases, with 17 bases spanning the gap. The DNA for the CDR3 is TGTGCCAGCACCCGGGGGCCAAATTCACAAGAGACCCAGTACTTC. Residues: CASTRGPNSQETQYF.

J is TRBJ1-1 and V is TRBV5-1; D unclear. Germline V gives CDR1 SGHRS, CDR2 YFSETQ. The CDR3 loop spans 15 amino acids. The V gene lost 4 bases and the J gene lost 1 base, with 14 bases spanning the gap. The CDR3 sequence: CASSGGRPTNTEAFF. For the CDR3, the DNA is TGCGCCAGCAGCGGAGGCCGACCGACGAACACTGAAGCTTTCTTT.

The chain uses TRBV11-2 and TRBJ1-2; D gene ambiguous. V lost 5 bases and J 5 bases, leaving 15 bases between the germline ends. Germline V lookup: CDR1 SGHAT, CDR2 FQNNGV. This CDR3 has 14 amino acids. CDR3 protein: CASSPGTPQYGYTF. CDR3 DNA: TGTGCCAGCAGCCCAGGTACACCACAGTATGGCTACACCTTC. The full variable domain, with the rest looked up from reference TRBV11-2 and TRBJ1-2, is EAGVAQSPRYKIIEKRQSVAFWCNPISGHATLYWYQQILGQGPKLLIQFQNNGVVDDSQLPKDRFSAERLKGVDSTLKIQPAKLEDSAVYLCASSPGTPQYGYTFGSGTRLTVV.

The rearrangement links TRBV5-5 to TRBJ2-5; 14 bases fit TRBD2. The CDR3 consists of 17 residues. V shed 0 bases, J shed 5 bases, and the junction held 6 bases outside the gene matches. Per the germline V gene, CDR1 is SGHKS and CDR2 is YYEKEE (reference sequence). The CDR3 bases are TGTGCCAGCAGCTTGGGGAGGACTAGCGGGAGGATGGAGACCCAGTACTTC. Translating it yields CASSLGRTSGRMETQYF.

The chain employs TRBV29-1 and TRBJ2-7; 8 nucleotides line up with TRBD1. Germline CDR1 reads SQVTM; CDR2 reads ANQGSEA. V trimming: 4 bases; J trimming: 1 base; junction bases outside the gene matches: 12. This CDR3 is built from 16 residues. CDR3 in DNA: TGCAGCGTTGCCTCACTCAGGGGGCGACGGTCCTACGAGCAGTACTTC. Its translation: CSVASLRGRRSYEQYF.

V usage is TRBV27 and J usage is TRBJ2-7, with 7 bases that match TRBD2. Germline-derived CDR1 and CDR2 are MNHEY and SMNVEV (reference sequence). V gave up 5 bases and J gave up 4 bases; unmatched junction bases: 8. The length of the CDR3 is 14 residues. The CDR3 bases are TGTGCCAGCAGTCCAGGACTAGGAGGGTACGAGCAGTACTTC. Its translation: CASSPGLGGYEQYF.

This rearrangement joins TRBV11-3 to TRBJ2-1, with TRBD2 identical over 11 bases. This CDR3 contains 16 residues. V was pared by 4 bases and J by 4 bases, with 6 bases of the junction left unmatched. Germline assignment: CDR1 SGHNT and CDR2 YENEEA. The CDR3, as DNA: TGTGCCAGCAGCTCCGAACTAGCGGGGGCTTACAATGAGCAGTTCTTC. The encoded protein is CASSSELAGAYNEQFF.

This clone was detected only once. The chain combines TRBV28 with TRBJ1-2; 8 nucleotides match TRBD1. V shed 4 bases and J 4 bases; nucleotides not matched to a gene: 11. The CDR3 runs 16 residues. Germline V gene sequence: CDR1 MDHEN, CDR2 SYDVKM. The CDR3 loop is CASSSPSGGGFYGYTF. In nucleotides, the CDR3 is TGTGCCAGCAGTTCCCCCTCAGGGGGCGGCTTCTATGGCTACACCTTC.

The chain combines TRBV10-3 with TRBJ2-7, with D perhaps assigned TRBD1 or TRBD2 (5 bases each). Germline V lookup: CDR1 ENHRY, CDR2 SYGVKD. The CDR3 is made up of 11 amino acids. CDR3 protein: CASLGGGEQYF. In DNA form, the CDR3 reads TGTGCTTCCTTGGGTGGGGGCGAGCAGTACTTC.

The rearrangement joins TRBV1 to TRBJ1-3; the D call of TRBD1 is as the table states it, not checked on the DNA. TRBV1 is a pseudogene. The CDR3 has 16 residues. CDR3 loop: CTSSPFRAHPGNTIYF. DNA for the CDR3: TGCACCAGCAGCCCCTTCAGGGCTCATCCTGGAAACACCATATATTTT.

The chain combines TRBV6-5 with TRBJ1-5; D unresolved. The V gene lost 5 bases and the J gene lost 7 bases, with 9 bases spanning the gap. CDR3 length: 12 residues. Germline CDR1 reads MNHEY; CDR2 reads SVGAGI. CDR3 sequence reads: CASSASGQPQHF. The CDR3 DNA sequence: TGTGCCAGCAGTGCCTCAGGCCAGCCCCAGCATTTT.

The chain employs TRBV6-1 and TRBJ2-7; 7 positions agree with TRBD2. Germline V gene lookup returns CDR1 MNHNS and CDR2 SASEGT. This CDR3 is 14 amino acids long. The J segment lost 0 bases and the V segment lost 7 bases, leaving 6 bases of the junction unmatched. In DNA, the CDR3 is TGTGCCAGCATAAAAAGCGGGACCTCCTACGAGCAGTACTTC. Protein product: CASIKSGTSYEQYF.